The clone carrying this T cell receptor beta chain was counted at least ten times. Antigen specificity is unknown. The sample belongs to a study of T-cell reconstitution after alpha-beta-depleted transplantation in children. Study observations and caveats: For some patients, TCRbeta diversity was high at day 60 because of recipient T cells and thymic progenitors that survived. After one year, T-cell counts and TCRbeta diversity mostly came from new T cells. Reportedly, alpha-beta T cells present about two months post-transplant originated from several hundred expanded clones of graft origin.

The authors prepared the TCRbeta library with unique molecular identifiers. TCRdb analysed the PCR reads with MiXCR anew, one entry per CDR3 protein. The sample yields 140,000 to 150,000 distinct CDR3 sequences, about 8.8% seen once. Between the trimmed V and J ends, which lost 4 bases and 7 bases, there was a span of 15 bases. Germline V gene sequence: CDR1 KGHDR, CDR2 SFDVKD. There are 15 residues in the CDR3. This sequence originates from a female patient between 2 and 15 years old who had a stem cell transplant for congenital amegakaryocytic thrombocytopenia, so the T cells may come from the graft donor. The sample in question was PBMCs, mostly from graft donor cells, obtained 180 days after TCRalphabeta/CD19-depleted stem cell transplant. The rearrangement links TRBV24-1 to TRBJ2-2; D possibly uses TRBD1 or TRBD2 (7 bases each). CDR3 sequence: CATSDYDREGGELFF. For the CDR3, the DNA is TGTGCCACCAGTGACTATGACAGGGAGGGCGGGGAGCTGTTTTTT.